Presented here are 32 T cell receptor beta chains from one specimen sequenced in a study of control samples from healthy donors and cancer patients. The repertoire was sequenced with immunoSEQ multiplex PCR; TCRdb's copy has only in-frame clones and lacks some. Here the sample spans about 85,000 clones, roughly 89% being singletons. The sequenced material came from blood. These receptors all stem from a man aged 50-59 years in good health.

The rearrangement uses TRBV19 and TRBJ2-5, with TRBD1 matching 7 bases. There are 13 residues in the CDR3. Germline-derived CDR1 and CDR2 are LNHDA and SQIVND (reference sequence). Losses at the gene ends were 6 bases for V and 2 bases for J; bases not matched to a gene: 3. CDR3 sequence (DNA): TGTGCCAGTAGAAACAGGGGACAAGAGACCCAGTACTTC. It encodes CASRNRGQETQYF.

CDR3 loop: CATADRGFGGANVLTF. The CDR3 DNA reads as TGTGCCACCGCGGACAGGGGGTTTGGAGGGGCCAACGTCCTGACTTTC. The chain carries TRBV3-1 (or the pseudogene TRBV3-2) and TRBJ2-6; 10 positions agree with TRBD1. CDR3 size: 16 residues. Germline V gives CDR1 LGHDT, CDR2 YNNKEL (reference sequence). The J segment lost 4 bases and the V segment lost 10 bases, leaving 10 bases of the junction unmatched.

The rearrangement uses TRBV6-2 or TRBV6-3 and TRBJ2-3; D may correspond to TRBD1 or TRBD2 (6 bases each). Germline V gene sequence: CDR1 MNHEY, CDR2 SVGEGT. The CDR3 loop spans 15 amino acids. V gave up 4 bases and J gave up 5 bases, with 16 bases separating them. CDR3 bases: TGTGCCAGCAGTTCATCGGGGGCCCGGGGAGATACGCAGTATTTT. Its protein product is CASSSSGARGDTQYF.

This chain joins TRBV7-2 and TRBJ1-1, with TRBD1 as a possible D gene (5 bases). Trimming left V 5 bases short and J 5 bases short, with 15 bases between. This CDR3 has 14 amino acids. CDR1 is SGHTA and CDR2 is FQGNSA in the germline V gene. This CDR3 reads CASSPLGGRTEAFF. The CDR3 DNA sequence: TGTGCCAGCAGCCCCCTTGGGGGGAGAACTGAAGCTTTCTTT.

Regarding this clone: This CDR3 is also generated by other DNA sequences in the sample. This chain uses TRBV3-1 (or the pseudogene TRBV3-2) with TRBJ1-5, with D unresolved. Trimming cost V 1 base and J 7 bases, with 5 bases left between them. The germline gives CDR1 LGHDT, CDR2 YNNKEL (reference sequence). The CDR3 covers 12 residues. Here the CDR3 DNA reads TGTGCCAGCAGCCAAGGGGAACAGCCCCAGCATTTT. This sequence encodes CASSQGEQPQHF.

The CDR3 protein is CAWGGQGYNEQFF. The CDR3 nucleotides are TGTGCCTGGGGGGGACAGGGCTACAATGAGCAGTTCTTC. The chain uses TRBV30 and TRBJ2-1; TRBD1 matches 9 bases. CDR1 and CDR2 (germline): GTSNPN, SVGIG (reference sequence). J gave up 3 bases and V 5 bases, and 2 bases lay outside the gene matches. CDR3 length equals 13 residues.

The chain links TRBV19 to TRBJ1-1; 9 bases agree with TRBD1. Per the germline V gene, CDR1 is LNHDA and CDR2 is SQIVND (reference sequence). The CDR3 consists of 15 residues. The J segment lost 0 bases and the V segment lost 8 bases, leaving 7 bases of the junction unmatched. The CDR3 reads CASSLGQGLNTEAFF. CDR3 DNA sequence: TGTGCCAGTTCCTTGGGACAGGGTTTGAACACTGAAGCTTTCTTT.

The gene calls are TRBV7-9 and TRBJ1-2; possible D gene TRBD1, 6 bases. The CDR3 runs to 14 residues. Trimming pared 1 base from V and 2 bases from J, leaving 8 bases between. Germline CDR1 is SEHNR and CDR2 is FQNEAQ (reference sequence). The CDR3 sequence is CASSLGGLNYGYTF. DNA for the CDR3: TGTGCCAGCAGCTTAGGGGGGCTGAACTATGGCTACACCTTC. The full variable domain, its missing parts supplied by reference TRBV7-9 and TRBJ1-2, is DTGVSQNPRHKITKRGQNVTFRCDPISEHNRLYWYRQTLGQGPEFLTYFQNEAQLEKSRLLSDRFSAERPKGSFSTLEIQRTEQGDSAMYLCASSLGGLNYGYTFGSGTRLTVV.

This clone was counted a few times. This chain links TRBV30 with TRBJ1-5; D not resolved. CDR1 GTSNPN and CDR2 SVGIG come from the germline V gene (reference sequence). Trimming removed 3 bases from V and 3 bases from J, with 9 bases in between. CDR3 length: 13 amino acids. This CDR3 is CAWRPGVNQPQHF. The CDR3, as DNA: TGTGCCTGGAGACCTGGGGTCAATCAGCCCCAGCATTTT. Variable domain in full (rest from reference TRBV30 and TRBJ1-5): SQTIHQWPATLVQPVGSPLSLECTVEGTSNPNLYWYRQAAGRGLQLLFYSVGIGQISSEVPQNLSASRPQDRQFILSSKKLLLSDSGFYLCAWRPGVNQPQHFGDGTRLSIL.

This chain joins TRBV27 and TRBJ2-7; no definite D call. V was cut by 3 bases and J by 1 base, with 10 bases left in between. This CDR3 has 14 amino acids. Germline V lookup: CDR1 MNHEY, CDR2 SMNVEV (reference sequence). CDR3 in DNA: TGTGCCAGCAGTTTGGACCGGGCTTCCTACGAGCAGTACTTC. This encodes CASSLDRASYEQYF.

This chain joins TRBV6-5 and TRBJ1-1; no definite D call. Germline CDR1 reads MNHEY; CDR2 reads SVGAGI. Trimming cost V 0 bases and J 4 bases, with 12 bases left between them. The CDR3 totals 15 residues. CDR3 in amino acids: CASSYSSSRSTEAFF. The DNA for the CDR3 is TGTGCCAGCAGTTACTCGAGTTCTAGGAGCACTGAAGCTTTCTTT.

This clone was counted a few times. The V gene is TRBV29-1, the J gene TRBJ2-6; weak D call: TRBD2 (5 bases). CDR3 length equals 13 residues. Deletions cut 4 bases from V and 1 base from J, with 5 bases between. The V gene's germline CDR1 is SQVTM and CDR2 ANQGSEA. CDR3 coding DNA: TGCAGCGTTGGGGAGTCTGGGGCCAACGTCCTGACTTTC. Protein: CSVGESGANVLTF.

This chain uses TRBV2 with TRBJ2-2; D perhaps matches TRBD1 (5 bases). This CDR3 comprises 12 residues. Between the trimmed V and J ends, which lost 5 bases and 8 bases, there was a span of 9 bases. Germline V CDR1 and CDR2: SNHLY, FYNNEI. The CDR3 DNA reads as TGTGCCAGCAGTCCCGACAGAGGGGAGCTGTTTTTT. Residues: CASSPDRGELFF. Full variable domain (outside the CDR3, taken from reference TRBV2 and TRBJ2-2): EPEVTQTPSHQVTQMGQEVILRCVPISNHLYFYWYRQILGQKVEFLVSFYNNEISEKSEIFDDQFSVERPDGSNFTLKIRSTKLEDSAMYFCASSPDRGELFFGEGSRLTVL.

The CDR3 DNA is TGTGCCAGCAGCTTAGTTCCGGGTCTACCCAGCTCCTACAATGAGCAGTTCTTC. It codes for CASSLVPGLPSSYNEQFF. The rearrangement links TRBV11-2 to TRBJ2-1; D is unclear. Germline CDR1 SGHAT, CDR2 FQNNGV. V lost 1 base and J lost 0, with 16 bases in between. This CDR3 region has 18 residues.

The CDR3 loop is CASSPPITTNEKLFF. The CDR3 bases are TGTGCCAGCTCACCGCCTATCACAACTAATGAAAAACTGTTTTTT. This chain connects TRBV18 to TRBJ1-4; D gene unclear. This CDR3 spans 15 amino acids. Between the trimmed V and J ends, which lost 3 bases and 0 bases, there was a span of 8 bases. Germline-derived CDR1 and CDR2 are KGHSH and LQKENI.

The sample holds one count of this clone. V gene TRBV19 combines with J gene TRBJ1-1; unclear D gene. V lost 7 bases and J 5 bases, leaving 8 bases between the germline ends. In germline, CDR1 is LNHDA, CDR2 SQIVND (reference sequence). CDR3 length equals 11 residues. CDR3 amino acids: CASNLGTEAFF. The CDR3 DNA reads TGTGCCAGTAACCTAGGAACTGAAGCTTTCTTT.

The gene calls are TRBV9 and TRBJ2-7; TRBD1 might be the D (6 bases). V shed 0 bases and J shed 6 bases, with 13 bases lying between them. Germline V CDR1 and CDR2: SGDLS, YYNGEE. There are 14 residues in the CDR3. The CDR3 reads CASSVVGGIGEQYF. CDR3 nucleotide sequence: TGTGCCAGCAGCGTAGTAGGGGGTATCGGCGAGCAGTACTTC.

This sequence joins TRBV5-1 and TRBJ1-2; 7 nucleotides match TRBD1. CDR3 size: 17 residues. After removal of 0 bases from V and 2 bases from J, the junction contained 10 bases not matched to a gene. Germline V gene sequence: CDR1 SGHRS, CDR2 YFSETQ. CDR3 sequence (DNA): TGCGCCAGCAGCTTGGCCTTGACAGGGAAGCTCAACTATGGCTACACCTTC. It specifies CASSLALTGKLNYGYTF.

V usage is TRBV20-1 and J usage is TRBJ2-1; D might be TRBD1 or TRBD2, each matching 5 bases. This CDR3 contains 13 residues. The ends were cut back, 3 bases at V and 5 bases at J, with 11 bases in the middle. The germline V gene encodes CDR1 DFQATT and CDR2 SNEGSKA (reference sequence). CDR3 loop: CSASPGANNEQFF. In DNA, the CDR3 is TGCAGTGCTAGTCCCGGGGCTAACAATGAGCAGTTCTTC.

A single count supports this clone. V gene TRBV19 combines with J gene TRBJ1-5, with D possibly matching TRBD1 (6 bases). Germline lookup yields CDR1 LNHDA and CDR2 SQIVND (reference sequence). Trimming cost V 10 bases and J 4 bases, with 14 bases left between them. The CDR3 contains 13 residues. In DNA, the CDR3 is TGTGCCACGTTACAGGGCGTAAATCAGCCCCAGCATTTT. It is translated as CATLQGVNQPQHF.

This chain uses TRBV11-2 with TRBJ1-1; D is perhaps TRBD1 (5 bases). With 5 bases removed from V and 1 base from J, the gap between germline ends came to 8 bases. The CDR3 loop spans 13 amino acids. The germline CDR1 and CDR2 sequences are SGHAT and FQNNGV. CDR3 amino acids: CASSRQSNTEAFF. Written as DNA, the CDR3 is TGTGCCAGCAGCCGACAGTCGAACACTGAAGCTTTCTTT.

This clone was picked up a small number of times. V is TRBV5-4 and J is TRBJ2-5; unclear D gene. The CDR3 extends over 14 amino acids. The V end lost 0 bases, the J end lost 0 bases, and 6 bases lay between the germline ends. The germline V gene encodes CDR1 SGHNT and CDR2 YYREEE (reference sequence). CDR3 coding DNA: TGTGCCAGCAGCTTGGGACCAAACCAAGAGACCCAGTACTTC. Translation: CASSLGPNQETQYF.

This sequence joins TRBV10-2 and TRBJ1-1; 7 nucleotides agree with TRBD1. V was pared by 7 bases and J by 1 base, with 12 bases of the junction left unmatched. The germline gives CDR1 WSHSY, CDR2 SAAADI. The CDR3 totals 16 residues. The CDR3 reads CASTSRQGGGNTEAFF. The CDR3 DNA reads TGCGCCAGCACTAGCAGACAAGGGGGCGGGAACACTGAAGCTTTCTTT.

The chain couples TRBV3-1 (or the pseudogene TRBV3-2) to TRBJ2-3; 14 nucleotides line up with TRBD2. The CDR3 sequence is 17 residues long. CDR1 is LGHDT, CDR2 YNNKEL, per germline (reference sequence). J gave up 3 bases and V 4 bases, and 6 bases lay outside the gene matches. The CDR3 sequence: CASSPGTSGRLTDTQYF. The CDR3, as DNA: TGTGCCAGCAGCCCCGGGACTAGCGGGAGATTAACAGATACGCAGTATTTT.

The CDR3 sequence is CASSHPPGQGNTEAFF. Here the CDR3 DNA reads TGTGCCAGCAGCCACCCCCCGGGACAGGGGAACACTGAAGCTTTCTTT. The chain has TRBV3-1 (or the pseudogene TRBV3-2) and TRBJ1-1, with 9 nucleotides matching TRBD1. The CDR3 runs 16 residues. V shed 3 bases, J shed 1 base, and the junction held 6 bases outside the gene matches. Germline loops: CDR1 LGHDT, CDR2 YNNKEL (reference sequence).

V and J are TRBV6-5 and TRBJ1-5; D call uncertain. The ends were cut back, 5 bases at V and 1 base at J, with 12 bases in the middle. The CDR3 length is 15 residues. The germline V gene encodes CDR1 MNHEY and CDR2 SVGAGI. CDR3 sequence (DNA): TGTGCCAGCAGTAACCCTGGAGGGAGCAATCAGCCCCAGCATTTT. Its translation: CASSNPGGSNQPQHF.

The chain uses TRBV2 and TRBJ1-2, with D hard to call. V was trimmed by 10 bases and J by 0 bases, leaving 12 bases between them. This CDR3 is 13 amino acids long. From germline, CDR1 is SNHLY and CDR2 FYNNEI. CDR3 in DNA: TGTGCCACTCTGGACGGCGCTAACTATGGCTACACCTTC. It is translated as CATLDGANYGYTF.

Turning to this clone: This same CDR3 is encoded by further DNA sequences in the sample. The V and J genes are TRBV29-1 and TRBJ2-7, with 7 bases fitting TRBD2. The germline CDR1 and CDR2 sequences are SQVTM and ANQGSEA. V was pared by 4 bases and J by 5 bases, with 14 bases of the junction left unmatched. CDR3 length: 15 residues. The CDR3 DNA reads as TGCAGCGTTGCCCAGCGGGGACGAGGGATCAACGAGCAGTACTTC. Protein sequence: CSVAQRGRGINEQYF.

The chain uses TRBV4-1 and TRBJ1-1; possible D gene TRBD1, 5 bases. V lost 0 bases and J 5 bases, leaving 10 bases between the germline ends. The CDR3 has 14 amino acids. The germline CDR1 and CDR2 sequences are MGHRA and YSYEKL. CDR3 amino acids: CASSQEPGPTEAFF. The CDR3 nucleotides read TGCGCCAGCAGCCAAGAACCGGGGCCGACTGAAGCTTTCTTT.

The rearrangement uses TRBV15 and TRBJ2-5; the match to TRBD2 covers 16 bases. The germline CDR1 and CDR2 sequences are LNHNV and YYDKDF (reference sequence). The CDR3 loop spans 17 amino acids. Trimming took 2 bases from V and 4 from J; bases not matched to a gene: 4. The CDR3 DNA is TGTGCCACCAGCAGAACGGGACTAGCGGGGGGGACAGAGACCCAGTACTTC. Translating it yields CATSRTGLAGGTETQYF.

This clone showed up just a few times. This chain uses TRBV29-1 with TRBJ2-4, with D perhaps matching TRBD1 or TRBD2 (5 bases each). Germline V gene data show CDR1 as SQVTM and CDR2 as ANQGSEA. V lost 3 bases and J 5 bases, leaving 14 bases between the germline ends. The CDR3 consists of 14 residues. The CDR3 DNA sequence: TGCAGCGTTGAGACAGCGGAAACCCAAAACATTCAGTACTTC. Its translation: CSVETAETQNIQYF.

J is TRBJ1-2 and V is TRBV3-1 (or the pseudogene TRBV3-2); 7 nucleotides align to TRBD1. CDR3 length: 12 amino acids. Unmatched junction bases numbered 5, after V lost 5 bases and J lost 8 bases. Germline V gene sequence: CDR1 LGHDT, CDR2 YNNKEL (reference sequence). The CDR3 DNA follows: TGTGCCAGCAGCTACTCAGGGGGAGGCTACACCTTC. It is translated as CASSYSGGGYTF.